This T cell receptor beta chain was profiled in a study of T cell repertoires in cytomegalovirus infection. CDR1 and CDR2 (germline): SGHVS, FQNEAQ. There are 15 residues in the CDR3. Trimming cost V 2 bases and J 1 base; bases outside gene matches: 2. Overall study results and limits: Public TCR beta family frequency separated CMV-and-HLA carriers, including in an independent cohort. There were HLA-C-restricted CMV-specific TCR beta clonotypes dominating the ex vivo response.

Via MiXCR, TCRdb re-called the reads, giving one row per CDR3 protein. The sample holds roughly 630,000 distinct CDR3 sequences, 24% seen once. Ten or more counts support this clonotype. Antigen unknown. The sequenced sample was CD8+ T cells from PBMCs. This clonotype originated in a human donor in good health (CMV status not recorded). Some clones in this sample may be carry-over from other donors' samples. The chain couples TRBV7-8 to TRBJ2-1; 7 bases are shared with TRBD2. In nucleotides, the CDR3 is TGTGCCAGCAGCTTAAAGCGGGGATCCTACAATGAGCAGTTCTTC. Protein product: CASSLKRGSYNEQFF.